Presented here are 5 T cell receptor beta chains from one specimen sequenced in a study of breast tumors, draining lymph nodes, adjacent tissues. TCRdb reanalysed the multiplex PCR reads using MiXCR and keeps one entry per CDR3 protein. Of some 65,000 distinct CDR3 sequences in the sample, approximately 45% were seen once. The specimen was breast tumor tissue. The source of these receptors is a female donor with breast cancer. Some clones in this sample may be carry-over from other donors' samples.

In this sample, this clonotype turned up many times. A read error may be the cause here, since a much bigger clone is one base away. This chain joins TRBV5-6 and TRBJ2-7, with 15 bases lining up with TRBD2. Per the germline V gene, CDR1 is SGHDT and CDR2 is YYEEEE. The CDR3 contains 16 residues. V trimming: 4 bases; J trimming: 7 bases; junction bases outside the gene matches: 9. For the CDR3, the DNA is TGTGCCAGCAGCCCGGTGCGGACTAGCGGGAGGGAAGAGCAGTACTTC. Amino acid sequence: CASSPVRTSGREEQYF.

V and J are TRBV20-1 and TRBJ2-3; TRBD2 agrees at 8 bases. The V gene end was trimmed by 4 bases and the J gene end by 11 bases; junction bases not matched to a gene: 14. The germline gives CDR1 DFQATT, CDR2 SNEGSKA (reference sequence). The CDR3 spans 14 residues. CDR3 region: CSATNSGDYNEQYF. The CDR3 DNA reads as TGCAGTGCTACCAATAGCGGGGATTACAATGAGCAGTATTTT.

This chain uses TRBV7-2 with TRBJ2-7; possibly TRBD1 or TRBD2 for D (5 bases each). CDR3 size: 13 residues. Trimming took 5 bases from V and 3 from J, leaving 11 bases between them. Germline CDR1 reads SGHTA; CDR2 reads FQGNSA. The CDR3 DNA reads TGTGCCAGCAGCCGGAATGGGGGCTACGAGCAGTACTTC. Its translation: CASSRNGGYEQYF. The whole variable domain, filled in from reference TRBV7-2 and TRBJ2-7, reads GAGVSQSPSNKVTEKGKDVELRCDPISGHTALYWYRQSLGQGLEFLIYFQGNSAPDKSGLPSDRFSAERTGGSVSTLTIQRTQQEDSAVYLCASSRNGGYEQYFGPGTRLTVT.

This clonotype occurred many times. The CDR3, as DNA: TGCGCCAGCAGCTTCCAAAACTTGTCCCCCTACAATGAGCAGTTCTTC. It translates to CASSFQNLSPYNEQFF. This chain connects TRBV5-1 to TRBJ2-1; no definite D call. The V gene's germline CDR1 is SGHRS and CDR2 YFSETQ. The V and J ends lost 2 bases and 2 bases respectively, with 14 bases between them. This CDR3 region has 16 residues.

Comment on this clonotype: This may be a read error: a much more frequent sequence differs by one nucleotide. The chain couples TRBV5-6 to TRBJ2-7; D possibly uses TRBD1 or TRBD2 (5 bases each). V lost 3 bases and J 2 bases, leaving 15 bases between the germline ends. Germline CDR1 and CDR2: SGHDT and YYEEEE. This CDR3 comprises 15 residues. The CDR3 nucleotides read TGTGCCAGCAGCTCAACGGGACCAGCCACCTACGAGCAGTACTTC. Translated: CASSSTGPATYEQYF.